Listed below are T cell receptor beta chains from one sample, sequenced in a study of blood T cell repertoires in COVID-19. Measured with immunoSEQ multiplex PCR; TCRdb has only the in-frame clones, and not every one. The table has over 150,000 clones, roughly 90% seen once. Input material: PBMCs or T cells enriched from blood (not recorded which). These receptors originate from a woman aged 50 to 65 who had recovered from COVID-19. CDR3s include the opening cysteine and the closing phenylalanine or tryptophan. A D gene is named only where the DNA matches it firmly. Expanded clones get a size class; other rows say once, few or many, or leave the size out.

TRBJ2-3,TRBD1,NA,TRBV3-1/TRBV3-2,TGTGCCAGCAGCCAAGCGACAGGGGAATTTACAGATACGCAGTATTTT,CASSQATGEFTDTQYF
TRBJ2-1,NA,NA,TRBV18,TGTGCCAGCTCACGAGCAGGAGACTATCGGAACAGGCAGTTCTTC,CASSRAGDYRNRQFF
TRBJ2-7,NA,NA,TRBV7-9,TGTGCCAGCAGCTTCACGACAGGCGAATTCCTTTACGAGCAGTACTTC,CASSFTTGEFLYEQYF
TRBJ2-7,NA,NA,TRBV30,TGTGCCTGGGGAAGGGTCTTAACCTCGGGAGAGCAGTACTTC,CAWGRVLTSGEQYF
TRBJ2-3,TRBD2,few,TRBV24-1,TGTGCCACCAGTGACGATCGACTAGCGGGCGGGGGGGATACGCAGTATTTT,CATSDDRLAGGGDTQYF
TRBJ2-1,TRBD2,NA,TRBV6-1,TGTGCCAGCAGTGAATCTAGCGGGAGGGCTCGCTCCTACAATGAGCAGTTCTTC,CASSESSGRARSYNEQFF
TRBJ2-7,TRBD2,NA,TRBV11-2,TGTGCCAGCAGCTTAGCTAGCGGGAGACCCCTCTACGAGCAGTACTTC,CASSLASGRPLYEQYF
TRBJ2-1,NA,NA,TRBV4-2,TGTGCCAGCAGCCAAGTTCGGGTAAACTACAATGAGCAGTTCTTC,CASSQVRVNYNEQFF
TRBJ2-7,NA,NA,TRBV6-5,TGTGCCAGCAGCTCTACAGGGCGGAACGAGCAGTACTTC,CASSSTGRNEQYF
TRBJ2-2,TRBD2,NA,TRBV5-1,TGCGCCAGCAGCTTGGCCCCAGCGGGAGTTGAGACCGGGGAGCTGTTTTTT,CASSLAPAGVETGELFF
TRBJ2-7,NA,NA,TRBV3-1/TRBV3-2,TGTGCCAGCAGCCAAGTTAGAAGGGGCCAGTATTACGAGCAGTACTTC,CASSQVRRGQYYEQYF
TRBJ1-4,NA,NA,TRBV19,TGTGCCAGTAAAAGAGGGCCCCTTGCAACTAATGAAAAACTGTTTTTT,CASKRGPLATNEKLFF
TRBJ2-2,TRBD1,NA,TRBV3-1/TRBV3-2,TGTGCCAGCAGCCAAAGGACAGGGGTTGGCGGGGAGCTGTTTTTT,CASSQRTGVGGELFF
TRBJ1-1,NA,NA,TRBV11-2,TGTGCCAGCAGCCCCAGGCAGGTTAGGAACACTGAAGCTTTCTTT,CASSPRQVRNTEAFF
TRBJ2-7,TRBD2,NA,TRBV13,TGTGCCAGCAGCTTAGCGACCCCGGGGGGGGGCTACGAGCAGTACTTC,CASSLATPGGGYEQYF
TRBJ2-7,TRBD1,NA,TRBV5-1,TGCGCCAGCAGCTTGCCCGGACAGGGGTACGAGCAGTACTTC,CASSLPGQGYEQYF
TRBJ2-2,TRBD1,NA,TRBV30,TGTGCCTATCCGGGACAGGGTTATGCCTCGAACACCGGGGAGCTGTTTTTT,CAYPGQGYASNTGELFF
TRBJ1-4,TRBD1,NA,TRBV27,TGTGCCAGCAGCTTAGCCGGGACAGGGGCAAAACTGTTTTTT,CASSLAGTGAKLFF
TRBJ2-5,NA,NA,TRBV2,TGTGCCAGCAGTGGGGGCTTCGCTCTACAAGAGACCCAGTACTTC,CASSGGFALQETQYF
TRBJ1-1,TRBD1,NA,TRBV28,TGTGCCAGCAGGGGCCTGGGACAGGGGAAGTATGAAGCTTTCTTT,CASRGLGQGKYEAFF
TRBJ2-1,NA,NA,TRBV18,TGTGCCAGCTCATCTTACAGCGAGGAGGATGAGCAGTTCTTC,CASSSYSEEDEQFF
TRBJ2-7,NA,NA,TRBV7-6,TGTGCCAGCAGCCCCCGGACTTCCTTCTCCTACGAGCAGTACTTC,CASSPRTSFSYEQYF
TRBJ1-5,NA,once,TRBV21-1,TGTGCCAGCAGCAAAGATCCAGGGAATCAGCCCCAGCATTTT,CASSKDPGNQPQHF
TRBJ1-1,NA,NA,TRBV28,TGTGCCAGCAGCCCCCCCACGGAGCAGAGCACTGAAGCTTTCTTT,CASSPPTEQSTEAFF
TRBJ2-1,NA,NA,TRBV18,TGTGCCAGCTCACCACTCGGCGGCTCCTACAATGAGCAGTTCTTC,CASSPLGGSYNEQFF
TRBJ1-1,NA,NA,TRBV5-1,TGCGCCAGCAGCCCTGCTGTAGAGACCGCCCGGGGCACTGAAGCTTTCTTT,CASSPAVETARGTEAFF
TRBJ2-3,TRBD1,NA,TRBV14,TGTGCCAGCAGCCAAAGCACAGGGGGAACAGATACGCAGTATTTT,CASSQSTGGTDTQYF
TRBJ2-1,NA,NA,TRBV5-6,TGTGCCAGCAGCTTGCTAGGCGAACTAGGGCAGTTCTTC,CASSLLGELGQFF
TRBJ1-1,NA,NA,TRBV18,TGTGCCAGCTCAGAAGGAGGGTCGGACACTGAAGCTTTCTTT,CASSEGGSDTEAFF
TRBJ2-3,TRBD2,NA,TRBV4-1,TGCGCCAGCAGCCAACAAGCGGGAGCCCCCACCACAGATACGCAGTATTTT,CASSQQAGAPTTDTQYF
TRBJ2-3,NA,NA,TRBV19,TGTGCCTGTTCAGGGCCTGGGGCAGATACGCAGTATTTT,CACSGPGADTQYF
TRBJ1-2,NA,NA,TRBV27,TGTGCCAGCAGTTCTACAGGGTTGCTCGTAAAAAGCTATGGCTACACCTTC,CASSSTGLLVKSYGYTF
TRBJ2-7,NA,NA,TRBV18,TGTGCCAGCTCACCTCCAGGGGTCTTACACGAGCAGTACTTC,CASSPPGVLHEQYF
TRBJ1-4,TRBD1,once,TRBV13,TGTGCCAGCAGCCTTCGGACAGGGGGAGAAAAACTGTTTTTT,CASSLRTGGEKLFF
TRBJ2-5,NA,NA,TRBV28,TGTGCCAGCAGCACTCCCCGGGAGACCCAGTACTTC,CASSTPRETQYF
TRBJ2-2,TRBD1,NA,TRBV28,TGTGCCAGCAGTGGGACAGGGAGCCTCGTCGGGGAGCTGTTTTTT,CASSGTGSLVGELFF
TRBJ1-3,NA,once,TRBV11-2,TGTGCCAGCAGCCTGACACAGTTCTCTGGAAACACCATATATTTT,CASSLTQFSGNTIYF
TRBJ2-1,TRBD2,NA,TRBV29-1,TGCAGCTCTCACAGCGGGAGTAGCTATGAGCAGTTCTTC,CSSHSGSSYEQFF
TRBJ2-7,NA,NA,TRBV15,TGTGCCACCAGCAGAGATCACTACGAGCAGTACTTC,CATSRDHYEQYF
TRBJ1-1,NA,NA,TRBV20-1,TGCAGTGCTATTGATAACTCCGGGACAAAGGGGAGCACTGAAGCTTTCTTT,CSAIDNSGTKGSTEAFF
TRBJ2-7,NA,NA,TRBV25-1,TGTGCCAGCAGCGACCCAGGGGTGGCGGGCGAGCCATCCGAGCAGTACTTC,CASSDPGVAGEPSEQYF
TRBJ2-5,TRBD2,NA,TRBV18,TGTGCCAGCTCACCAGAGACTAGCTTTGAGACCCAGTACTTC,CASSPETSFETQYF
TRBJ1-1,NA,NA,TRBV3-1/TRBV3-2,TGTGCCAGCAGCCAAGGGCAACAGGAGGGAGCTTTCTTT,CASSQGQQEGAFF
TRBJ2-3,NA,NA,TRBV2,TGTGCCAGCAGTGAAGGACTCTTATCCAGAGGGGATACGCAGTATTTT,CASSEGLLSRGDTQYF
TRBJ2-1,TRBD2,few,TRBV6-2/TRBV6-3,TGTGCCAGCAGTTACCTTGCGACGGGACTAGCGGGAGGGCCGAAAGACAATGAGCAGTTCTTC,CASSYLATGLAGGPKDNEQFF
TRBJ1-1,TRBD1,few,TRBV28,TGTGCCAGCAGTCGGACAGGTCTAACTGAAGCTTTCTTT,CASSRTGLTEAFF
TRBJ2-7,TRBD1,NA,TRBV5-1,TGCGCCAGCAGCTTGGGGCAAACGGGACAGGTCCACGAGCAGTACTTC,CASSLGQTGQVHEQYF
TRBJ2-5,TRBD1,NA,TRBV25-1,TGTGCCAGCAGTGAAAGCAGGGGGCGGGCAGGAGAGACCCAGTACTTC,CASSESRGRAGETQYF